A selection of T cell receptor beta chains follows, all from one sample in a study of monozygotic twins with inflammatory bowel disease. TCRdb re-analyzed the 5' RACE reads; it lists each CDR3 protein once, without DNA. The sample has some 330,000 distinct CDR3 sequences. What was sequenced was blood. Every receptor here comes from a human donor with ulcerative colitis or Crohn's disease, or a healthy co-twin of an affected twin (not recorded which). Each CDR3 is given with its conserved first and last residue. The order of the fields is V gene, J gene, CDR3 protein.

>TRBV7-9|TRBJ1-5
CASSFEGGQPQHF
>TRBV5-1|TRBJ2-1
CASSLGQGMSYNEQFF
>TRBV15|TRBJ1-6
CATSPRSGINSPLHF
>TRBV5-1|TRBJ2-7
CASSLDPGTEQYF
>TRBV18|TRBJ2-3
CASSPPGGLARDTQYF
>TRBV7-2|TRBJ2-5
CASSLSSQQQETQYF
>TRBV20-1|TRBJ2-7
CSAPTGTGGEQYF
>TRBV15|TRBJ1-5
CATSRDRPGNQPQHF
>TRBV7-7|TRBJ2-6
CASSLGSGAGANVLTF
>TRBV9|TRBJ2-7
CASSVEGVPYEQYF
>TRBV7-6|TRBJ2-6
CASSVSGGASSGANVLTF
>TRBV7-7|TRBJ2-5
CASSPNRGQGETQYF
>TRBV4-2|TRBJ2-5
CASSQGGRVTETQYF
>TRBV19|TRBJ2-1
CASTNYNEQFF
>TRBV2|TRBJ2-2
CASSVRGYRAGELFF
>TRBV12-3/TRBV12-4|TRBJ2-6
CASSLASLISGANVLTF
>TRBV7-6|TRBJ2-3
CASSQSGYGTDTQYF
>TRBV5-1|TRBJ2-1
CASSFSSGRYNEQFF
>TRBV10-3|TRBJ2-7
CAISGRGRYEQYF
>TRBV20-1|TRBJ2-2
CSASRGLSSGTVGELFF
>TRBV15|TRBJ2-7
CATSRDIQESYYEQYF
>TRBV24-1|TRBJ2-1
CATSDFSGNRNEQFF